This T cell receptor (beta chain) is from a study of blood T cell repertoires in COVID-19. About the study: Spain, Italy and the United States supplied samples that represented acute and convalescent COVID-19.

How the authors handled the data: Estimation of nucleated cell counts relied on the amplification of reference gene primers. Assay: immunoSEQ multiplex PCR; the TCRdb copy retains only in-frame clones and omits some. D and trimming come from the DNA, and the V and J calls and clone size come from that table. This repertoire shows about 140,000 clones, around 84% found once; its top ten account for approximately 5%. The CDR3 spans 21 residues. V trimming: 3 bases; J trimming: 2 bases; junction bases outside the gene matches: 19. This clone was seen a single time. This chain connects TRBV23-1 to TRBJ2-1; 10 bases map to TRBD1. TRBV23-1 is flagged as an ORF with uncertain function. The origin of this receptor is a woman aged 50 to 65 with acute or convalescent COVID-19. Specimen: peripheral blood. The CDR3 DNA sequence: TGCGCCAGCAGTCATCAATTTGGGACAGGGGATATCAGGGTCACCTACAATGAGCAGTTCTTC. Protein sequence: CASSHQFGTGDIRVTYNEQFF.